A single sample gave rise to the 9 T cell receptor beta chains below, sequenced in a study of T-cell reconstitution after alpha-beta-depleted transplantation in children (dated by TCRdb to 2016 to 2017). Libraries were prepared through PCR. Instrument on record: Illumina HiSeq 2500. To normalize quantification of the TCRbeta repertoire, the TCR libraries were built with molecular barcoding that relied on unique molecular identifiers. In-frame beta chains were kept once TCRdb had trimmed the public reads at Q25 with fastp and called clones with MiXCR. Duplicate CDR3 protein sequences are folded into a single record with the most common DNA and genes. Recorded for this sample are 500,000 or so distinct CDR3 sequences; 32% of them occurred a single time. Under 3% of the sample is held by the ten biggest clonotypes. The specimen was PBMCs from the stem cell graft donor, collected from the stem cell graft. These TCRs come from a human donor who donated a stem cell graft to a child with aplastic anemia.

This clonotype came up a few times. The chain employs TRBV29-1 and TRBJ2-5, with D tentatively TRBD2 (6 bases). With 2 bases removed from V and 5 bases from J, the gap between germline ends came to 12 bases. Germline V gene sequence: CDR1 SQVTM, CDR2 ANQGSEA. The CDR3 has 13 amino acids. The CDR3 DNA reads TGCAGCGTTGAATCAGCGGGCACGGAGACCCAGTACTTC. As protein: CSVESAGTETQYF.

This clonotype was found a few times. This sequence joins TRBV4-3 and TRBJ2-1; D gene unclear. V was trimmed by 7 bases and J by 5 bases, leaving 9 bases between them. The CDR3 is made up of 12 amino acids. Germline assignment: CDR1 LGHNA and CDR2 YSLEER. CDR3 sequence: CASKSGDNEQFF. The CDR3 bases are TGCGCCAGCAAATCTGGGGACAATGAGCAGTTCTTC.

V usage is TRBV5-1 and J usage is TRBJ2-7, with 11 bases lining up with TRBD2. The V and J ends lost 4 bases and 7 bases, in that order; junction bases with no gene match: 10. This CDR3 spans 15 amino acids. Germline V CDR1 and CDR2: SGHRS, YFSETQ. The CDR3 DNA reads TGCGCCAGCAGCCGGGAACTAGCGGGAGTGAGGGAGCAGTACTTC. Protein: CASSRELAGVREQYF. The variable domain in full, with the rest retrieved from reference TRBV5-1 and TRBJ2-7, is KAGVTQTPRYLIKTRGQQVTLSCSPISGHRSVSWYQQTPGQGLQFLFEYFSETQRNKGNFPGRFSGRQFSNSRSEMNVSTLELGDSALYLCASSRELAGVREQYFGPGTRLTVT.

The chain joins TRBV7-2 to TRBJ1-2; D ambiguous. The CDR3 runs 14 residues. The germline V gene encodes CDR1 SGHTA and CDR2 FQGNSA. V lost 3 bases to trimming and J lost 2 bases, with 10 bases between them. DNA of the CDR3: TGTGCCAGCAGCTTCCTCACGACCAACTATGGCTACACCTTC. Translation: CASSFLTTNYGYTF.

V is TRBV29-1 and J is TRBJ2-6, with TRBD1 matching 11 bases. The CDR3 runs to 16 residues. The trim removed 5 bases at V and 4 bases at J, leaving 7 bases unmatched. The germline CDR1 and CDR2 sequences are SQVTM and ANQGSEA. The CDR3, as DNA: TGCAGCGTTCTCGGACAGGGGGCGTGGGGGGCCAACGTCCTGACTTTC. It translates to CSVLGQGAWGANVLTF.

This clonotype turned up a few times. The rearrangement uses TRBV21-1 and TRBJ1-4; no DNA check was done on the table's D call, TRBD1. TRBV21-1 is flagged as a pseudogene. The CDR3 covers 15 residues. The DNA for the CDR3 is TGTGCCAGCAAGCCGGCCGGGGCAACTAATGAAAAACTGTTTTTT. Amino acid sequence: CASKPAGATNEKLFF.

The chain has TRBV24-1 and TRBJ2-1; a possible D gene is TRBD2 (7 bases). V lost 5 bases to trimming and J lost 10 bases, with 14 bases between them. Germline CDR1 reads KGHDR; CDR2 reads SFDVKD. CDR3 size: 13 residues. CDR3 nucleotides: TGTGCCACCAGTGTGGCGGGGGCGTGGGAGCAGTTCTTC. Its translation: CATSVAGAWEQFF.

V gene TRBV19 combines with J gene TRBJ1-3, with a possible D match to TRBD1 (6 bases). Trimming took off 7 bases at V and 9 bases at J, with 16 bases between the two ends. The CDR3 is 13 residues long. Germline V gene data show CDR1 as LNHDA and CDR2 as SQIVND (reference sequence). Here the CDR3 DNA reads TGTGCCAGTAACGACTACAAGGGGGGCACCATATATTTT. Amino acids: CASNDYKGGTIYF.

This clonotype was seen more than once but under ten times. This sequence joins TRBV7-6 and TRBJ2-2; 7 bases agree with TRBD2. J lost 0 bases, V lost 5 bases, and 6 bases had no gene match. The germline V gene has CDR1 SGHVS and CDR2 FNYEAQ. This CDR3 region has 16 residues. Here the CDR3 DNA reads TGTGCCAGCAGCCTAACCGGGACTACGAACACCGGGGAGCTGTTTTTT. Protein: CASSLTGTTNTGELFF. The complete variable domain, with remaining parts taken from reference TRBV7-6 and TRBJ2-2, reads GAGVSQSPRYKVTKRGQDVALRCDPISGHVSLYWYRQALGQGPEFLTYFNYEAQQDKSGLPNDRFSAERPEGSISTLTIQRTEQRDSAMYRCASSLTGTTNTGELFFGEGSRLTVL.